This TCR beta chain stems from a study of identical twins. General study findings and limits: There was more out-of-frame TCR alpha sharing in monozygotic twins than models estimated. Conclusions were drawn cross-sectionally by statistical analysis, without following the same donors.

Via MiXCR, TCRdb re-called the 5' RACE reads, giving one row per CDR3 protein. The data hold under 1 million distinct CDR3 sequences, with 9% to 15% observed a single time. On this clonotype: Its antigen is unknown.

V lost 2 bases and J lost 6; bases outside the gene matches: 8. The CDR3 length is 16 residues. CDR1 SGHVS and CDR2 FQNEAQ come from the germline V gene. These data are also associated with another study on yellow fever vaccine responses in identical twins. According to that study: Twins reportedly mounted vaccine T cell responses that seemed partly convergent, partly personalized.

The chain carries TRBV7-8 and TRBJ2-2, with TRBD1 matching 8 bases. The source of this sequence is a woman aged 18 to 35 in good health. Source material: PBMCs. The DNA for the CDR3 is TGTGCCAGCAGCTTAATGGGGCAGGGGGCTTCCGGGGAGCTGTTTTTT. Amino acids: CASSLMGQGASGELFF. The full variable domain, completed using reference TRBV7-8 and TRBJ2-2, is GAGVSQSPRYKVAKRGQDVALRCDPISGHVSLFWYQQALGQGPEFLTYFQNEAQLDKSGLPSDRFFAERPEGSVSTLKIQRTQQEDSAVYLCASSLMGQGASGELFFGEGSRLTVL.